This T cell receptor beta chain was sequenced during a study of tumor-infiltrating lymphocytes in primary liver carcinoma. cDNA specific to TCR beta was made from around 450 ng of total RNA, with a constant-region primer employed for priming. Library construction for TCR beta comprised three nested multiplex PCR rounds performed with slightly modified ARM-PCR. TRBV1-TRBV30 forward and Cbeta reverse primers drove the first two roughly 10-cycle rounds. TCRdb reanalysed the multiplex PCR reads using MiXCR and keeps one entry per CDR3 protein. Among over 100,000 distinct CDR3 sequences listed, nearly 70% were seen once. Investigators took RNA and DNA out together from about 20-30 mg of unsorted bulk tissue. Germline V CDR1 and CDR2: SQVTM, ANQGSEA. J lost 3 bases, V lost 1 base, and 4 bases had no gene match. CDR3 length equals 15 residues. This clonotype was seen many times.

The sequenced material came from tumor-adjacent normal liver tissue. The chain carries TRBV29-1 and TRBJ2-1; 9 bases fit TRBD1. The sequence came from a woman in her sixties with primary liver carcinoma and hepatitis B virus infection. The CDR3 loop reads CSVEADRGFYNEQFF. CDR3 coding DNA: TGCAGCGTTGAAGCGGACAGGGGCTTCTACAATGAGCAGTTCTTC.